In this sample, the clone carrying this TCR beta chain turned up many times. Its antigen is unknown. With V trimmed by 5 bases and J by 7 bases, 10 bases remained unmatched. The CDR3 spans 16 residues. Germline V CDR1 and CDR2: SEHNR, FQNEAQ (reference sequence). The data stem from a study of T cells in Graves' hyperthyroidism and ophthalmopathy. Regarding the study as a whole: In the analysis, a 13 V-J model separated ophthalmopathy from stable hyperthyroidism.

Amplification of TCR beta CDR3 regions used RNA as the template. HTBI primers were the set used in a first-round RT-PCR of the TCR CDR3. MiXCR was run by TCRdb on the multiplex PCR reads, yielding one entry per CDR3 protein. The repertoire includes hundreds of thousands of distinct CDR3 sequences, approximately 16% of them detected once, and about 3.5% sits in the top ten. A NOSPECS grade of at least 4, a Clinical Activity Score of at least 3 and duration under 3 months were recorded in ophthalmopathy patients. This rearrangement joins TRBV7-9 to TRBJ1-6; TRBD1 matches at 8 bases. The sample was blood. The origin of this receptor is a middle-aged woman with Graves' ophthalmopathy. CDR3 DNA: TGTGCCAGCAGCCCCCCGACAGGGGCGGGAAATTCACCCCTCCACTTT. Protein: CASSPPTGAGNSPLHF. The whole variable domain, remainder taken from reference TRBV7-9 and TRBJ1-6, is DTGVSQNPRHKITKRGQNVTFRCDPISEHNRLYWYRQTLGQGPEFLTYFQNEAQLEKSRLLSDRFSAERPKGSFSTLEIQRTEQGDSAMYLCASSPPTGAGNSPLHFGNGTRLTVT.